Detailed here is one TCR beta chain. The antigen is unknown. This sample was taken from a study of cytomegalovirus exposure and HLA in healthy donors. Findings and limits, study-wide: The study recorded more than 150 TCR beta chains that were cytomegalovirus-associated. An assumption of roughly uniform sequencing depth across donors underlay the presence/absence analyses. A later analysis found that most CMV-associated TCR beta chains appeared HLA-restricted.

Germline-derived CDR1 and CDR2 are MDHEN and SYDVKM. CDR3 length: 12 amino acids. The V end was cut by 6 bases, the J end by 2 bases, with 6 bases between. It was with 60 Vbeta and 13 Jbeta primers that the PCR ran. Using immunoSEQ multiplex PCR, the repertoire was profiled, and TCRdb retains in-frame clones only, with some absent. The profile shows 130,000 to 150,000 clones, 50% to 75% of them singletons. The chain combines TRBV28 with TRBJ2-3; D gene ambiguous. The TCR originated in a woman in her twenties or thirties in good health and CMV-seropositive. What was sequenced was PBMCs. CDR3 nucleotides: TGTGCCAGCAGACTGAACACAGATACGCAGTATTTT. Translating gives CASRLNTDTQYF. Complete variable domain (other parts from reference TRBV28 and TRBJ2-3): DVKVTQSSRYLVKRTGEKVFLECVQDMDHENMFWYRQDPGLGLRLIYFSYDVKMKEKGDIPEGYSVSREKKERFSLILESASTNQTSMYLCASRLNTDTQYFGPGTRLTVL.